This T cell receptor beta chain was obtained from a study of naive and memory T cell subsets. The SP2 primer and nested alpha and beta constant region primers amplified ligated cDNA in four rounds. Blood and skin TCR RNA was reverse transcribed with alpha and beta constant primers. TCRdb redid the calling of the 5' RACE reads with MiXCR, one entry per CDR3 protein. Found here are about 62,000 distinct CDR3 sequences, less than 10% of them singletons; the top ten hold approximately 21%. Looked up from germline, CDR1 is MNHNS and CDR2 is SASEGT. The CDR3 length is 14 residues. The ends were cut back, 8 bases at V and 6 bases at J, with 17 bases in the middle. TCR cDNA received a 3' ligated oligonucleotide that carried a UMI. Input was roughly 1 to 1000 ng of DNase-treated total RNA without cell sorting.

The source of this sequence is a female donor in good health. The V and J genes are TRBV6-1 and TRBJ1-5, with D maybe TRBD1 (5 bases). In nucleotides, the CDR3 is TGTGCCAGCCAGCTTACGGGGGTCCCTCAGCCCCAGCATTTT. It is translated as CASQLTGVPQPQHF.